The 22 T cell receptor beta chains below were found in one sample sequenced in a study of blood T cell repertoires in COVID-19. Produced via immunoSEQ multiplex PCR; TCRdb's table is partial and in-frame only. The table records a few hundred thousand clones, 85% to 90% of them present only once. Sequenced input: PBMCs or T cells enriched from blood (not recorded which). All receptors derive from a woman aged 50 to 60 in a cohort exposed to, infected with or recovered from COVID-19 (not recorded which).

The rearrangement uses TRBV11-3 and TRBJ1-1; 9 bases line up with TRBD1. The CDR3 loop spans 15 amino acids. Germline CDR1 SGHNT, CDR2 YENEEA. J was trimmed by 5 bases and V by 1 base; bases with no gene match: 5. CDR3 residues: CASSLGGTGRTEAFF. CDR3 bases: TGTGCCAGCAGCTTAGGGGGGACAGGGCGGACTGAAGCTTTCTTT.

This clone showed up just a few times. The chain couples TRBV7-9 to TRBJ1-2; 7 positions agree with TRBD1. Germline CDR1 SEHNR, CDR2 FQNEAQ (reference sequence). The CDR3 has 14 amino acids. The V and J ends lost 5 bases and 4 bases, in that order; junction bases with no gene match: 7. CDR3 bases: TGTGCCAGCAGCCCCCAACAGGGGAGCTATGGCTACACCTTC. This encodes CASSPQQGSYGYTF.

The sample holds a few counts of this clone. The chain recombines TRBV5-8 with TRBJ1-1, with D perhaps TRBD1 (5 bases). V shed 7 bases and J shed 1 base, with 14 bases lying between them. Germline CDR1 reads SGHTS; CDR2 reads YDEGEE. The CDR3 consists of 14 residues. CDR3 sequence reads: CASGGRTPNTEAFF. For the CDR3, the DNA is TGTGCCAGCGGGGGGAGGACACCGAACACTGAAGCTTTCTTT.

The chain is built from TRBV4-2 and TRBJ2-3, with 9 bases fitting TRBD2. CDR1 and CDR2 (germline): LGHNA, YNFKEQ. Losses at the gene ends were 0 bases for V and 6 bases for J; bases not matched to a gene: 13. The CDR3 extends over 18 amino acids. The CDR3 DNA is TGTGCCAGCAGCCAAGATAGGGCTAGCGGGGCGCTCGGGGATACGCAGTATTTT. Protein sequence: CASSQDRASGALGDTQYF.

This clone was counted between two and nine times. The rearrangement joins TRBV19 to TRBJ1-5; unclear D gene. The CDR3 contains 15 residues. The germline V gene encodes CDR1 LNHDA and CDR2 SQIVND (reference sequence). V was trimmed by 3 bases and J by 0 bases, leaving 9 bases between them. The CDR3 region is CASSIAHYSNQPQHF. CDR3 in DNA: TGTGCCAGTAGTATCGCGCATTATAGCAATCAGCCCCAGCATTTT.

There are a few counts of this clone. The J gene is TRBJ1-4, the V gene TRBV19; a possible D gene is TRBD1 (5 bases). The CDR3 contains 14 residues. Germline CDR1 is LNHDA and CDR2 is SQIVND (reference sequence). V lost 5 bases to trimming and J lost 8 bases, with 15 bases between them. This CDR3 is CASSHTGFGEKLFF. For the CDR3, the DNA is TGTGCCAGTAGTCATACAGGATTTGGAGAAAAACTGTTTTTT.

The rearrangement uses TRBV20-1 and TRBJ2-1, with D hard to call. The CDR3 spans 13 residues. Trimming removed 3 bases at V and 2 bases at J, with 8 bases between. CDR1 and CDR2 from the germline V gene are DFQATT and SNEGSKA (reference sequence). The CDR3 nucleotides are TGCAGTGCTAGTAGACATGCCTACAATGAGCAGTTCTTC. Amino acids: CSASRHAYNEQFF.

V usage is TRBV11-2 and J usage is TRBJ1-4, with 7 bases aligning to TRBD1. V was pared by 6 bases and J by 10 bases, with 14 bases of the junction left unmatched. This CDR3 spans 15 amino acids. CDR1 is SGHAT and CDR2 is FQNNGV in the germline V gene. The CDR3 loop reads CASRSTGTAITKLFF. Here the CDR3 DNA reads TGTGCCAGCAGATCGACCGGGACAGCGATCACAAAACTGTTTTTT.

V gene TRBV9 combines with J gene TRBJ1-6; TRBD1 matches at 7 bases. V was pared by 3 bases and J by 3 bases, with 6 bases of the junction left unmatched. CDR3 length equals 16 residues. Germline V lookup: CDR1 SGDLS, CDR2 YYNGEE. CDR3 bases: TGTGCCAGCAGCGGTTTCCGGGACAGCTATAATTCACCCCTCCACTTT. Translating gives CASSGFRDSYNSPLHF.

The V gene is TRBV28, the J gene TRBJ1-6; TRBD1 matches 8 bases. The CDR3 sequence is 16 residues long. J was trimmed by 6 bases and V by 4 bases; bases with no gene match: 8. Germline V lookup: CDR1 MDHEN, CDR2 SYDVKM. The CDR3 sequence is CASSSGQGVSNSPLHF. For the CDR3, the DNA is TGTGCCAGCAGTTCCGGACAGGGCGTTAGTAATTCACCCCTCCACTTT. Drawing the rest from reference TRBV28 and TRBJ1-6, the complete variable domain is DVKVTQSSRYLVKRTGEKVFLECVQDMDHENMFWYRQDPGLGLRLIYFSYDVKMKEKGDIPEGYSVSREKKERFSLILESASTNQTSMYLCASSSGQGVSNSPLHFGNGTRLTVT.

The gene calls are TRBV5-1 and TRBJ1-2; maybe TRBD1 (6 bases). V lost 0 bases to trimming and J lost 5 bases, with 11 bases between them. Germline loops: CDR1 SGHRS, CDR2 YFSETQ. The CDR3 totals 14 residues. CDR3 nucleotide sequence: TGCGCCAGCAGCTTGGTGTCAGGGGATTATGGCTACACCTTC. It encodes CASSLVSGDYGYTF.

The chain employs TRBV12-3 or TRBV12-4 and TRBJ1-4; 7 nucleotides match TRBD1. V dropped 6 bases and J dropped 8; count of bases not matched to a gene: 3. The CDR3 is 12 amino acids. This CDR3 reads CASRTGREKLFF. In DNA, the CDR3 is TGTGCCAGCAGGACAGGGCGGGAAAAACTGTTTTTT.

The genes are TRBV5-1 and TRBJ1-6, with D possibly being TRBD1 (6 bases). The germline V and J ends were trimmed by 1 base and 10 bases, with 12 bases remaining between them. The CDR3 consists of 14 residues. Looked up from germline, CDR1 is SGHRS and CDR2 is YFSETQ. In nucleotides, the CDR3 is TGCGCCAGCAGCTTGCCAGGGGACGGATCACCCCTCCACTTT. Its protein is CASSLPGDGSPLHF.

V usage is TRBV19 and J usage is TRBJ1-2, with D possibly TRBD1 on 6 matching bases. Trimming shortened V by 6 bases and J by 3 bases, and 20 bases separated the two germline ends. Germline-derived CDR1 and CDR2 are LNHDA and SQIVND (reference sequence). The CDR3 runs to 16 residues. Here the CDR3 reads CASRPHRERVDYGYTF. As DNA, the CDR3 is TGTGCCAGTAGACCACACAGGGAGAGAGTCGACTATGGCTACACCTTC.

The V call is TRBV6-5, the J call TRBJ2-1, with 12 bases aligning to TRBD2. V was clipped by 2 bases and J by 9 bases; unmatched bases: 5. The CDR3 extends over 15 amino acids. Germline V lookup: CDR1 MNHEY, CDR2 SVGAGI. DNA of the CDR3: TGTGCCAGCAGTTACGTAGCTAGCGGGGGGGGTGAGCAGTTCTTC. Its translation is CASSYVASGGGEQFF.

The J gene is TRBJ2-3, the V gene TRBV15; D is perhaps TRBD1 (6 bases). The V gene's germline CDR1 is LNHNV and CDR2 YYDKDF (reference sequence). The CDR3 is 16 amino acids. Trimming took off 0 bases at V and 3 bases at J, with 13 bases between the two ends. CDR3: CATSRDRGVRTDTQYF. DNA for the CDR3: TGTGCCACCAGCAGAGACAGGGGTGTACGGACAGATACGCAGTATTTT.

CDR3 coding DNA: TGTGCCAGCAGCCAAGGACTAGTCGCAGAGACCCAGTACTTC. This encodes CASSQGLVAETQYF. The chain couples TRBV3-1 (or the pseudogene TRBV3-2) to TRBJ2-5, with TRBD2 as a possible D gene (6 bases). Trimming stripped 1 base from V and 4 bases from J, with 10 bases between. The CDR3 loop spans 14 amino acids. The germline CDR1 and CDR2 sequences are LGHDT and YNNKEL (reference sequence).

This clone has just one count. This chain connects TRBV7-2 to TRBJ1-5; D is perhaps TRBD1 (6 bases). The CDR3 extends over 15 amino acids. Germline V lookup: CDR1 SGHTA, CDR2 FQGNSA. The germline V and J ends were trimmed by 4 bases and 5 bases, with 15 bases remaining between them. The CDR3 DNA reads TGTGCCAGCAGCTCGAACGTGTGGGGGCATCAGCCCCAGCATTTT. This encodes CASSSNVWGHQPQHF.

The chain uses TRBV11-2 and TRBJ1-6, with 9 bases identical to TRBD1. With 1 base clipped from V and 9 bases from J, the junction kept 4 bases outside the gene matches. CDR1 and CDR2 from the germline V gene are SGHAT and FQNNGV. The CDR3 loop spans 15 amino acids. For the CDR3, the DNA is TGTGCCAGCAGCTTAGGACAGGGGGTCGGTTCACCCCTCCACTTT. This codes for CASSLGQGVGSPLHF.

The DNA for the CDR3 is TGCGCCAGCAGCTTGGCTGGTAGCGGGGGGCAGTTGTCCTACGAGCAGTACTTC. Amino acids: CASSLAGSGGQLSYEQYF. The chain uses TRBV5-1 and TRBJ2-7, with 10 positions matching TRBD2. V trimming: 0 bases; J trimming: 1 base; junction bases outside the gene matches: 10. Germline CDR1 and CDR2: SGHRS and YFSETQ. There are 18 residues in the CDR3.

This sequence joins TRBV28 and TRBJ1-4; 9 positions match TRBD1. J was trimmed by 7 bases and V by 7 bases; bases with no gene match: 19. Germline CDR1 is MDHEN and CDR2 is SYDVKM. The CDR3 extends over 18 amino acids. The CDR3 DNA reads as TGTGCCAGCACCCCACAGGGGGCGCGGGCTCTAGTAGGTGAAAAACTGTTTTTT. Its protein product is CASTPQGARALVGEKLFF.

The CDR3 here is CASSSTGWGFGNTIYF. CDR3 DNA: TGCGCCAGCAGCTCGACAGGGTGGGGCTTTGGAAACACCATATATTTT. J is TRBJ1-3 and V is TRBV5-1, with TRBD1 matching 7 bases. CDR3 length: 16 residues. The germline V gene encodes CDR1 SGHRS and CDR2 YFSETQ. J was trimmed by 3 bases and V by 3 bases; bases with no gene match: 9. Full variable domain (missing parts from reference TRBV5-1 and TRBJ1-3): KAGVTQTPRYLIKTRGQQVTLSCSPISGHRSVSWYQQTPGQGLQFLFEYFSETQRNKGNFPGRFSGRQFSNSRSEMNVSTLELGDSALYLCASSSTGWGFGNTIYFGEGSWLTVV.